One and the same sample provided the 7 T cell receptor beta chains below, sequenced in a study of shared clonotypes between healthy human individuals. Selected positively for CCR7 and CD45RO-negative, naive CD8 cells excluded terminally differentiated effector memory CD45RA+ cells. Only in-frame clones appear in the TCRdb table, and some are missing; sequencing was by immunoSEQ multiplex PCR. The sample shows hundreds of thousands of clones, around 95% of them seen only once. Sequenced sample: naive CD8+ T cells sorted from blood. The receptors come from a woman in her 30s in good health.

This chain uses TRBV6-5 with TRBJ2-7; weak D call: TRBD2 (5 bases). The CDR3 has 15 amino acids. In germline, CDR1 is MNHEY, CDR2 SVGAGI. Trimming removed 5 bases from V and 7 bases from J, with 21 bases in between. The CDR3 nucleotides are TGTGCCAGCAGTCCCAACTCGTCGGGAAACCTGGAGCAGTACTTC. It yields the protein CASSPNSSGNLEQYF.

The chain employs TRBV5-6 and TRBJ2-3; D is undetermined. The CDR3 runs 14 residues. Germline values: CDR1 SGHDT, CDR2 YYEEEE. V lost 4 bases and J lost 4, with 13 bases in between. The DNA for the CDR3 is TGTGCCAGCAGCGTTTGGGTACGGGCAGATACGCAGTATTTT. Translated, it gives CASSVWVRADTQYF. The entire variable domain, with the rest obtained from reference TRBV5-6 and TRBJ2-3, is as follows: DAGVTQSPTHLIKTRGQQVTLRCSPKSGHDTVSWYQQALGQGPQFIFQYYEEEERQRGNFPDRFSGHQFPNYSSELNVNALLLGDSALYLCASSVWVRADTQYFGPGTRLTVL.

The V and J genes are TRBV29-1 and TRBJ2-5; maybe TRBD1 (6 bases). V lost 5 bases and J 1 base, leaving 14 bases between the germline ends. The length of the CDR3 is 14 residues. In germline, CDR1 is SQVTM, CDR2 ANQGSEA. CDR3: CSVTGSFIQETQYF. In nucleotides, the CDR3 is TGCAGCGTTACAGGGAGCTTTATCCAAGAGACCCAGTACTTC.

The gene calls are TRBV6-5 and TRBJ2-7; 9 bases map to TRBD1. CDR1 is MNHEY and CDR2 is SVGAGI in the germline V gene. Losses at the gene ends were 4 bases for V and 5 bases for J; bases not matched to a gene: 3. CDR3 length: 13 amino acids. The DNA for the CDR3 is TGTGCCAGCAGTTGGGACAGGGATAACGAGCAGTACTTC. Residues: CASSWDRDNEQYF.

The genes are TRBV13 and TRBJ1-2; a possible D gene is TRBD1 (5 bases). This CDR3 is 14 amino acids long. V gave up 6 bases and J gave up 5 bases, with 16 bases separating them. Germline assignment: CDR1 PRHDT and CDR2 FYEKMQ (reference sequence). In DNA, the CDR3 is TGTGCCAGCAGGATAGGGGCCTCGTGGTATGGCTACACCTTC. Translation gives CASRIGASWYGYTF.

This clone was recorded only once. This chain joins TRBV5-5 and TRBJ1-1; no clear D. Per germline, CDR1 SGHKS and CDR2 YYEKEE (reference sequence). The germline V and J ends were trimmed by 0 bases and 8 bases, with 11 bases remaining between them. CDR3 size: 13 residues. The CDR3 DNA follows: TGTGCCAGCAGCTTGGAAACGTGGGCCGAAGCTTTCTTT. Amino acid sequence: CASSLETWAEAFF.

The J gene is TRBJ2-2, the V gene TRBV7-3; 8 bases are a match to TRBD1. This CDR3 has 13 amino acids. The J segment lost 5 bases and the V segment lost 7 bases, leaving 3 bases of the junction unmatched. CDR1 is SGHTA, CDR2 FQGTGA, per germline. CDR3 sequence: CASTGQGTGELFF. CDR3 in DNA: TGTGCCAGCACAGGACAGGGTACCGGGGAGCTGTTTTTT.